The rows below give T cell receptor beta chains drawn from one sample of a study of CD4 T cells in relation to SARS-CoV-2 and coronaviruses. Sequenced by immunoSEQ multiplex PCR; TCRdb stores in-frame clones only, minus some. This table holds 25,000 to 30,000 clones, about 80% found once. No antigen has been assigned to these receptors. Material for sequencing was CD4+ T cells from PBMCs, cultured in vitro. These receptors were obtained from a human donor in good health. The CDR3 runs from the conserved cysteine through the conserved F or W. Each record gives: J gene, V gene, D gene, clone size, CDR3 protein, CDR3 DNA. D genes are given only for firm matches. Where a row states a size, it is once, few, many or the class of an expanded clone; other rows omit it.

TRBJ1-2	TRBV19	.	once	CASSIARANYGYTF	TGTGCCAGTAGTATCGCGAGAGCTAACTATGGCTACACCTTC
TRBJ1-3	TRBV6-6	.	once	CASSSASSGGNTIYF	TGTGCCAGCAGTTCGGCCTCCTCGGGTGGAAACACCATATATTTT
TRBJ1-2	TRBV6-6	.	.	CASTQQDINYGYTF	TGTGCCAGCACCCAACAGGATATTAACTATGGCTACACCTTC
TRBJ2-5	TRBV4-3	.	.	CASSQRLVSYLGETQYF	TGCGCCAGCAGCCAACGACTAGTCTCATACCTCGGGGAGACCCAGTACTTC
TRBJ1-5	TRBV2	TRBD1	.	CASSRTGGYESNQPQHF	TGTGCCAGCAGTCGGACAGGGGGGTACGAGAGCAATCAGCCCCAGCATTTT
TRBJ1-5	TRBV25-1	TRBD1	.	CASSGVGQDSNQPQHF	TGTGCCAGCAGTGGAGTGGGACAGGATAGCAATCAGCCCCAGCATTTT
TRBJ1-2	TRBV19	TRBD1	.	CASRGDSLPNIWGYTF	TGTGCCAGTAGGGGGGACAGCCTCCCCAATATATGGGGCTACACCTTC
TRBJ2-3	TRBV11-2	TRBD2	.	CASSWGTSGGSDTQYF	TGTGCCAGCAGCTGGGGGACTAGCGGGGGGTCAGATACGCAGTATTTT
TRBJ2-3	TRBV7-3	TRBD1	.	CASSQQVGTGGTDTQYF	TGTGCCAGCAGCCAACAAGTCGGGACAGGGGGGACAGATACGCAGTATTTT
TRBJ2-1	TRBV11-2	TRBD2	.	CASSPGLAGETEQFF	TGTGCCAGCAGCCCGGGACTAGCGGGAGAAACTGAGCAGTTCTTC
TRBJ1-5	TRBV6-6	TRBD1	.	CASSYPTGTDQPQHF	TGTGCCAGCAGTTACCCGACAGGGACCGATCAGCCCCAGCATTTT
TRBJ2-1	TRBV7-2	.	.	CASSLGYNEQFF	TGTGCCAGCAGCTTAGGGTACAATGAGCAGTTCTTC
TRBJ2-7	TRBV7-2	.	.	CASTFDPQGYEQYF	TGTGCCAGCACTTTTGACCCCCAAGGGTACGAGCAGTACTTC
TRBJ1-2	TRBV3-1/TRBV3-2	.	.	CASSQAGLGGYTF	TGTGCCAGCAGCCAAGCGGGGCTAGGCGGCTACACCTTC
TRBJ1-5	TRBV7-2	TRBD1	.	CASSFRTGGLGQPQHF	TGTGCCAGCAGCTTTCGGACAGGGGGTCTTGGTCAGCCCCAGCATTTT
TRBJ2-1	TRBV4-1	.	few	CASSQGRAQSSYNEQFF	TGCGCCAGCAGCCAAGGTCGCGCGCAGAGCTCCTACAATGAGCAGTTCTTC
TRBJ1-1	TRBV6-4	.	.	CASSGPWKGMNTEAFF	TGTGCCAGCAGTGGTCCCTGGAAGGGGATGAACACTGAAGCTTTCTTT
TRBJ1-6	TRBV9	.	few	CASTGVGNSPLHF	TGTGCCAGCACCGGTGTCGGTAATTCACCCCTCCACTTT
TRBJ2-6	TRBV27	TRBD2	.	CASSRGGGSGANVLTF	TGTGCCAGCAGCCGCGGGGGGGGCTCTGGGGCCAACGTCCTGACTTTC
TRBJ2-7	TRBV4-1	TRBD1	.	CASSQGRDRHSYEQYF	TGCGCCAGCAGCCAAGGCCGGGACAGGCACTCCTACGAGCAGTACTTC
TRBJ1-5	TRBV19	.	.	CASSTQTGNNQPQHF	TGTGCCAGTAGTACTCAAACAGGGAACAATCAGCCCCAGCATTTT
TRBJ1-1	TRBV5-5	.	.	CASSLIPENTEAFF	TGTGCCAGCAGCTTGATCCCGGAGAACACTGAAGCTTTCTTT
TRBJ2-3	TRBV20-1	.	once	CSASLDGTQYF	TGCAGTGCTAGCTTAGACGGTACGCAGTATTTT
TRBJ2-2	TRBV11-3	.	once	CASSPPLGFTGTGELFF	TGTGCCAGCAGCCCCCCTTTGGGCTTCACGGGGACCGGGGAGCTGTTTTTT